This T cell receptor beta chain is from a study of blood T cell repertoires in COVID-19. The method was immunoSEQ multiplex PCR; TCRdb's version includes in-frame clones alone and lacks a portion of them. The sample has approximately 140,000 clones; roughly 78% are singletons. The sequence was obtained from a human donor with acute or convalescent COVID-19. The donor label of this sample is uncertain. The specimen was peripheral blood.

CDR3 bases: TGTGCCAGCAGTCCACAGGGGGCCAGGAATTCACCCCTCCACTTT. It is translated as CASSPQGARNSPLHF. V and J are TRBV6-5 and TRBJ1-6; 9 bases align to TRBD1. V shed 5 bases, J shed 7 bases, and the junction held 6 bases outside the gene matches. The CDR3 totals 15 residues. Germline-derived CDR1 and CDR2 are MNHEY and SVGAGI.